This TCR beta chain was identified during a study of identical twins. Study-level points and caveats: Partly confounded zero-insertion analyses could result from invariant MAIT and iNKT cells.

Unique molecular identifiers were in the cDNA, with template-switch universal primer binding. TCRdb analysed the 5' RACE reads with MiXCR anew, one entry per CDR3 protein. Of approximately 700,000 distinct CDR3 sequences listed, roughly 6% are singletons. Concerning this clonotype itself: Its antigen remains unknown.

Germline CDR1 MNHEY, CDR2 SMNVEV (reference sequence). V gave up 6 bases and J gave up 2 bases, with 15 bases separating them. The CDR3 loop spans 15 amino acids. Only healthy Caucasians were included as donors. Material for sequencing was naive T cells sorted from blood. The TCR originated in a man younger than 30 in good health. The chain recombines TRBV27 with TRBJ2-3; possible D gene TRBD2, 5 bases. In nucleotides, the CDR3 is TGTGCCAGCAGCCTCGGGAAAGCCCCCACAGATACGCAGTATTTT. Protein: CASSLGKAPTDTQYF.